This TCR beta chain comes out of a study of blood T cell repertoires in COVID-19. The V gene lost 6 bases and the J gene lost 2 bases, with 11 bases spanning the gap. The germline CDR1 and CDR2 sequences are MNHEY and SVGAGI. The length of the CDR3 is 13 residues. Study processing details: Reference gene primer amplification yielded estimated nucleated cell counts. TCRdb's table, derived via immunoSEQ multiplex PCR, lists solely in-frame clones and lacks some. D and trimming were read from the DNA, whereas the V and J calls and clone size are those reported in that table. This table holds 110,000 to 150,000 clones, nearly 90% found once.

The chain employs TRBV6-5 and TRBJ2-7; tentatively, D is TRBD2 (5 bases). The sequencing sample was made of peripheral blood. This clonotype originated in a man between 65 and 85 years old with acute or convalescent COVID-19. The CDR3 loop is CASRRAGAYEQYF. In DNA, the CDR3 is TGTGCCAGCAGGCGGGCTGGGGCCTACGAGCAGTACTTC.